This T cell receptor (beta chain) came from a study of T cells in Graves' hyperthyroidism and ophthalmopathy. The investigators amplified TCR beta CDR3 regions from RNA transcripts. The HTBI primer set drove a first-round RT-PCR of the TCR CDR3. Using its own MiXCR run on the multiplex PCR reads, TCRdb lists one record per CDR3 protein. The repertoire holds a few hundred thousand distinct CDR3 sequences, with 20% as singletons. Germline V gives CDR1 DFQATT, CDR2 SNEGSKA (reference sequence). The ends were cut back, 2 bases at V and 10 bases at J, with 8 bases in the middle. This CDR3 comprises 10 residues.

The sequence derives from a man between 18 and 29 years old with Graves' hyperthyroidism. The source material was blood. This chain joins TRBV20-1 and TRBJ1-2; no reliable D call. The CDR3 nucleotides read TGCAGTGCTAGACAACGGGACTACACCTTC. Protein: CSARQRDYTF.